The 26 T cell receptor beta chains presented below share a single source sample, sequenced in a study of PD-1 blockade in classical Hodgkin lymphoma. Using immunoSEQ multiplex PCR, the repertoire was profiled, and TCRdb retains in-frame clones only, with some absent. The data contain tens of thousands of clones, roughly 89% of them singletons. Every patient relapsed after autologous stem cell transplantation, and brentuximab vedotin exposure varied. The specimen was peripheral blood mononuclear cells (PBMCs), collected before the second cycle of nivolumab. The receptors originated from a human donor with classical Hodgkin lymphoma.

The chain joins TRBV6-5 to TRBJ1-3, with D hard to call. This CDR3 contains 15 residues. V gave up 7 bases and J gave up 0 bases, with 13 bases separating them. Germline CDR1 MNHEY, CDR2 SVGAGI. The CDR3 coding sequence is TGTGCCAGCAAGAAAGCCGACAACTCTGGAAACACCATATATTTT. It translates to CASKKADNSGNTIYF.

This chain links TRBV6-1 with TRBJ1-1; 7 bases fit TRBD1. The CDR3 extends over 16 amino acids. V lost 1 base to trimming and J lost 2 bases; unmatched junction nucleotides: 7. The germline gives CDR1 MNHNS, CDR2 SASEGT. The CDR3 reads CASSEVRDRQNTEAFF. As DNA, the CDR3 is TGTGCCAGCAGTGAAGTTCGGGACAGACAAAACACTGAAGCTTTCTTT.

The chain recombines TRBV5-8 with TRBJ1-4, with TRBD1 as a possible D gene (6 bases). V was pared by 1 base and J by 8 bases, with 12 bases between. The length of the CDR3 is 14 residues. Germline V CDR1 and CDR2: SGHTS, YDEGEE. CDR3 sequence reads: CASSLTGWEEKLFF. In nucleotides, the CDR3 is TGTGCCAGCAGCTTGACAGGGTGGGAAGAAAAACTGTTTTTT.

V usage is TRBV5-1 and J usage is TRBJ2-1; a possible D gene is TRBD2 (5 bases). The CDR3 is made up of 14 amino acids. Trimming left V 4 bases short and J 9 bases short, with 17 bases between. The V gene's germline CDR1 is SGHRS and CDR2 YFSETQ. The CDR3 reads CASSPDLPSGEQFF. The CDR3 bases are TGCGCCAGCAGCCCGGACCTACCGAGCGGTGAGCAGTTCTTC. Using reference TRBV5-1 and TRBJ2-1 for the parts outside the CDR3, the full variable domain is KAGVTQTPRYLIKTRGQQVTLSCSPISGHRSVSWYQQTPGQGLQFLFEYFSETQRNKGNFPGRFSGRQFSNSRSEMNVSTLELGDSALYLCASSPDLPSGEQFFGPGTRLTVL.

As for this clone: Other nucleotide sequences from this sample produce the same CDR3. The chain employs TRBV7-6 and TRBJ2-1; D gene ambiguous. Trimming cost V 1 base and J 4 bases, with 5 bases left between them. This CDR3 has 13 residues. Germline V gene sequence: CDR1 SGHVS, CDR2 FNYEAQ. The CDR3 loop is CASSLGSYNEQFF. CDR3 in DNA: TGTGCCAGCAGCTTAGGGAGTTACAATGAGCAGTTCTTC.

The rearrangement joins TRBV6-5 to TRBJ2-2; weak D call: TRBD1 (6 bases). Trimming pared 6 bases from V and 6 bases from J, leaving 17 bases between. CDR1 MNHEY and CDR2 SVGAGI come from the germline V gene. There are 15 residues in the CDR3. The CDR3 sequence is CASRPQPTGPGELFF. In nucleotides, the CDR3 is TGTGCCAGCAGACCCCAGCCCACAGGGCCCGGGGAGCTGTTTTTT.

The chain links TRBV27 to TRBJ2-7; D perhaps matches TRBD2 (6 bases). Trimming shortened V by 2 bases and J by 0 bases, and 11 bases separated the two germline ends. The CDR3 totals 15 residues. Germline-derived CDR1 and CDR2 are MNHEY and SMNVEV (reference sequence). CDR3 protein: CASSLRGLLSYEQYF. CDR3 DNA: TGTGCCAGCAGTTTAAGGGGACTCCTCTCCTACGAGCAGTACTTC.

The rearrangement joins TRBV2 to TRBJ1-5; possibly TRBD1 for D (6 bases). V was shortened by 6 bases and J by 1 base, with 16 bases between the two germline ends. Looked up from germline, CDR1 is SNHLY and CDR2 is FYNNEI. This CDR3 has 16 residues. CDR3 sequence reads: CASRGYQGPSNQPQHF. CDR3 bases: TGTGCCAGCAGAGGATACCAGGGGCCGAGCAATCAGCCCCAGCATTTT.

In nucleotides, the CDR3 is TGTGCCAGCAGCCCTATAGGGACTAGCGGGGCCGGGGAGCTGTTTTTT. Its protein product is CASSPIGTSGAGELFF. The rearrangement uses TRBV11-2 and TRBJ2-2; 13 nucleotides agree with TRBD2. Germline CDR1 SGHAT, CDR2 FQNNGV. V gave up 5 bases and J gave up 6 bases; unmatched junction bases: 6. This CDR3 has 16 residues.

The rearrangement links TRBV4-1 to TRBJ1-1, with a weak D call TRBD1 (5 bases). The CDR3 is 16 residues long. V lost 1 base and J 0 bases, leaving 12 bases between the germline ends. Germline lookup yields CDR1 MGHRA and CDR2 YSYEKL. The CDR3 sequence is CASSQVVQGLNTEAFF. CDR3 in DNA: TGCGCCAGCAGCCAAGTTGTTCAGGGTTTGAACACTGAAGCTTTCTTT.

V gene TRBV11-2 combines with J gene TRBJ2-1; 11 bases map to TRBD2. V shed 5 bases, J shed 5 bases, and the junction held 14 bases outside the gene matches. The germline V gene has CDR1 SGHAT and CDR2 FQNNGV. The CDR3 is 18 amino acids. This chain's CDR3 is CASSTPGPLAGANNEQFF. Here the CDR3 DNA reads TGTGCCAGCAGCACGCCTGGGCCACTAGCGGGGGCTAACAATGAGCAGTTCTTC.

CDR3 loop: CASSPTSRGGYEQYF. In DNA form, the CDR3 reads TGTGCCAGCAGCCCTACTAGCCGGGGCGGCTACGAGCAGTACTTC. The chain combines TRBV4-2 with TRBJ2-7, with D perhaps matching TRBD2 (6 bases). The CDR3 runs 15 residues. The V and J ends lost 4 bases and 3 bases respectively, with 16 bases between them. CDR1 and CDR2 (germline): LGHNA, YNFKEQ.

The chain joins TRBV9 to TRBJ2-3; D is unresolved. The CDR3 sequence is 13 residues long. Per germline, CDR1 SGDLS and CDR2 YYNGEE. V shed 0 bases and J shed 6 bases, with 8 bases lying between them. The CDR3, as DNA: TGTGCCAGCAGCGTAGATTTGGGGGATACGCAGTATTTT. It translates to CASSVDLGDTQYF.

The gene calls are TRBV5-1 and TRBJ1-5; D is possibly TRBD1 (6 bases). Germline CDR1 reads SGHRS; CDR2 reads YFSETQ. The CDR3 extends over 15 amino acids. The V end was cut by 3 bases, the J end by 5 bases, with 15 bases between. CDR3 loop: CASSSNGQNDQPQHF. CDR3 sequence (DNA): TGCGCCAGCAGCTCGAACGGACAGAATGATCAGCCCCAGCATTTT.

This chain uses TRBV6-1 with TRBJ2-7; possible D gene TRBD2, 5 bases. In germline, CDR1 is MNHNS, CDR2 SASEGT. Trimming cost V 7 bases and J 5 bases, with 15 bases left between them. This CDR3 is built from 13 residues. For the CDR3, the DNA is TGTGCCAGCACCCGGGTCGAGGGAAACGAGCAGTACTTC. Protein: CASTRVEGNEQYF.

This clone was counted only a few times. The chain carries TRBV2 and TRBJ1-2; the match to TRBD1 covers 9 bases. There are 14 residues in the CDR3. CDR1 is SNHLY, CDR2 FYNNEI, per germline. V shed 6 bases, J shed 4 bases, and the junction held 6 bases outside the gene matches. CDR3 DNA sequence: TGTGCCAGCAGGGAGGGACAGGGATTCTATGGCTACACCTTC. Amino acid sequence: CASREGQGFYGYTF.

The V and J genes are TRBV19 and TRBJ1-1, with 7 nucleotides matching TRBD1. V lost 5 bases to trimming and J lost 1 base; unmatched junction nucleotides: 4. Germline V gives CDR1 LNHDA, CDR2 SQIVND (reference sequence). The CDR3 has 14 amino acids. The CDR3: CASSFGQANTEAFF. The DNA of the CDR3 is TGTGCCAGTAGTTTCGGACAGGCGAACACTGAAGCTTTCTTT.

The V and J genes are TRBV5-6 and TRBJ1-4; D is ambiguous. In germline, CDR1 is SGHDT, CDR2 YYEEEE. This CDR3 is 16 amino acids long. The V end was cut by 4 bases, the J end by 1 base, with 14 bases between. CDR3 amino acids: CASSPEPLGTNEKLFF. The CDR3, as DNA: TGTGCCAGCAGCCCGGAGCCATTGGGAACTAATGAAAAACTGTTTTTT.

This clone was seen only once. V gene TRBV11-2 combines with J gene TRBJ2-1; 7 positions agree with TRBD2. There are 14 residues in the CDR3. The V gene's germline CDR1 is SGHAT and CDR2 FQNNGV. The trim removed 3 bases at V and 4 bases at J, leaving 3 bases unmatched. DNA of the CDR3: TGTGCCAGCAGCTTGGTGCGGGGGTACAATGAGCAGTTCTTC. Residues: CASSLVRGYNEQFF. The variable domain in full, with the rest retrieved from reference TRBV11-2 and TRBJ2-1, is EAGVAQSPRYKIIEKRQSVAFWCNPISGHATLYWYQQILGQGPKLLIQFQNNGVVDDSQLPKDRFSAERLKGVDSTLKIQPAKLEDSAVYLCASSLVRGYNEQFFGPGTRLTVL.

This chain connects TRBV28 to TRBJ2-7; TRBD1 might be the D (7 bases). V lost 6 bases, J lost 2 bases, and 14 bases lay in between. The CDR3 is 14 residues long. Per the germline V gene, CDR1 is MDHEN and CDR2 is SYDVKM. The CDR3 sequence: CASSFRGDAYEQYF. The CDR3 coding sequence is TGTGCCAGCAGCTTCAGGGGGGACGCCTACGAGCAGTACTTC. The full variable domain, in which reference TRBV28 and TRBJ2-7 provide the parts outside the CDR3, is DVKVTQSSRYLVKRTGEKVFLECVQDMDHENMFWYRQDPGLGLRLIYFSYDVKMKEKGDIPEGYSVSREKKERFSLILESASTNQTSMYLCASSFRGDAYEQYFGPGTRLTVT.

V gene TRBV11-1 combines with J gene TRBJ2-7; D might be TRBD1 (6 bases). Germline values: CDR1 SGHAT, CDR2 FQDESV (reference sequence). This CDR3 has 12 residues. V shed 8 bases and J shed 2 bases, with 10 bases lying between them. The DNA of the CDR3 is TGTGCCAGCGGGACACCACCCTACGAGCAGTACTTC. Protein sequence: CASGTPPYEQYF.

V usage is TRBV11-2 and J usage is TRBJ1-4, with D possibly being TRBD1 (5 bases). Trimming pared 5 bases from V and 3 bases from J, leaving 19 bases between. The germline V gene has CDR1 SGHAT and CDR2 FQNNGV. The CDR3 is made up of 17 amino acids. CDR3 DNA sequence: TGTGCCAGCAGCGCTAGGGGAGGGGTCCTACCTAATGAAAAACTGTTTTTT. It codes for CASSARGGVLPNEKLFF.

V usage is TRBV28 and J usage is TRBJ2-3; D possibly uses TRBD1 or TRBD2 (6 bases each). The V end lost 5 bases, the J end lost 7 bases, and 16 bases lay between the germline ends. CDR1 is MDHEN and CDR2 is SYDVKM in the germline V gene. CDR3 length: 14 residues. CDR3 loop: CASSVPLGGYTQYF. The CDR3 DNA reads TGTGCCAGCAGTGTTCCCTTAGGGGGGTATACGCAGTATTTT. Full variable domain (missing parts from reference TRBV28 and TRBJ2-3): DVKVTQSSRYLVKRTGEKVFLECVQDMDHENMFWYRQDPGLGLRLIYFSYDVKMKEKGDIPEGYSVSREKKERFSLILESASTNQTSMYLCASSVPLGGYTQYFGPGTRLTVL.

The chain joins TRBV27 to TRBJ2-1; 13 bases agree with TRBD2. The trim removed 6 bases at V and 3 bases at J, leaving 5 bases unmatched. Germline assignment: CDR1 MNHEY and CDR2 SMNVEV (reference sequence). CDR3 length equals 16 residues. The DNA for the CDR3 is TGTGCCAGCAGCCGTGGGACTAGCGGGGACTACAATGAGCAGTTCTTC. Protein sequence: CASSRGTSGDYNEQFF.

The chain uses TRBV6-6 and TRBJ2-2; 9 nucleotides line up with TRBD1. Germline V CDR1 and CDR2: MNHNY, SVGAGI (reference sequence). The junction had 5 bases not matched to a gene; V was cut back by 8 bases and J by 1 base. This CDR3 contains 15 residues. CDR3 coding DNA: TGTGCCAGCTCCCCGGGACAGGGGAACACCGGGGAGCTGTTTTTT. The encoded protein is CASSPGQGNTGELFF.

V is TRBV27 and J is TRBJ2-1; no firm D call. Germline V gene sequence: CDR1 MNHEY, CDR2 SMNVEV (reference sequence). Trimming pared 2 bases from V and 4 bases from J, leaving 6 bases between. The CDR3 contains 13 residues. The CDR3 sequence: CASSLTGYNEQFF. In DNA, the CDR3 is TGTGCCAGCAGTTTAACGGGTTACAATGAGCAGTTCTTC.